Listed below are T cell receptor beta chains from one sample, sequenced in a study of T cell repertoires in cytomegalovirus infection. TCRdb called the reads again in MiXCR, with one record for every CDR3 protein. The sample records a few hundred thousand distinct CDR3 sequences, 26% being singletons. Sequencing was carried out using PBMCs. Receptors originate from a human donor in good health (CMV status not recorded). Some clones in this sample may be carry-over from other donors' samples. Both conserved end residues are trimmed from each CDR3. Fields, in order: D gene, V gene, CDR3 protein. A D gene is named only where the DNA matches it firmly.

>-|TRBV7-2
ASSLAREQY
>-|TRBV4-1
ASSHAGANVLT
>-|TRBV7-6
ASSLGTGSGANVLT
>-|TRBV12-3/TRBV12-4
ASSLVRGSQVDTQY
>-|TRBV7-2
ASSLELRLTNGYT
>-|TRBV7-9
ASSLGGLEETQY
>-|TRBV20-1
SALTFEAPDTQY
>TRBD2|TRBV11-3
ASSPRGGRNTGELF
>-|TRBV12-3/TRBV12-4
ASSPMSGAYNEQF
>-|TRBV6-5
ASSSRPSTEAF
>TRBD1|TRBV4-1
ASSQESGTGGSYEQY
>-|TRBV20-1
SAKTQRGGNQPQH
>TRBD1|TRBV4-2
ARSPPGQGRNTIY
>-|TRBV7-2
ASSLMAAGVGQPQH
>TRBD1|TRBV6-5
ASSRGQGFPNQPQH
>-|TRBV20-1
SDLKRERSYEQY
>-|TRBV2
ASSKTRDLGYNEQF
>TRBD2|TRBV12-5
ASGRTSGPYNEQF
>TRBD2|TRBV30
AWKGGRGSYNEQF
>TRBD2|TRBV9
ASSVGATSGYNEQF
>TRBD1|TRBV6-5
ASRTGTGGSYGYT
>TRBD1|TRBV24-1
ATSDRQTGSNEQF
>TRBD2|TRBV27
ASSFSLAGVSAGANVLT
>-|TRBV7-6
ASSLGGRGFSGANVLT
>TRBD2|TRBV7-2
ASSTTSGGFVYEQY
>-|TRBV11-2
ASSSFGGVNYGYT
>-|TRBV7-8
ASSLRLESSYNEQF
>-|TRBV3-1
ASSQIGGGENYGYT
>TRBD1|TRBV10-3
AISVSRDRGETEAF
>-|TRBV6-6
ASTSRRGELF
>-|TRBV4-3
ASSQRFQGSTNEKLF
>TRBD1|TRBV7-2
ASSLDRGGNQPQH
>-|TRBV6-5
ASMRTAQGNQPQH